These 9 T cell receptor beta chains originate from one sample sequenced in a study of blood T cell repertoires in COVID-19. Libraries were prepared by immunoSEQ multiplex PCR; TCRdb keeps only in-frame clonotypes and omits some of them. Among 250,000 to 350,000 clones, about 88% were seen once, and the ten largest hold almost 1.5%. The sequencing sample was made of peripheral blood. The source of these receptors is a human donor with COVID-19, enrolled during active disease. The donor label of this sample is uncertain.

The chain links TRBV13 to TRBJ2-5; TRBD1 might be the D (6 bases). This CDR3 region has 17 residues. Per germline, CDR1 PRHDT and CDR2 FYEKMQ (reference sequence). V was shortened by 4 bases and J by 2 bases, with 20 bases between the two germline ends. Here the CDR3 reads CASSYRRDIPNQETQYF. In DNA, the CDR3 is TGTGCCAGCAGCTACCGTCGGGACATACCTAATCAAGAGACCCAGTACTTC.

This sequence joins TRBV7-9 and TRBJ2-1, with D maybe TRBD2 (6 bases). V shed 3 bases and J shed 6 bases, with 12 bases lying between them. Germline V gives CDR1 SEHNR, CDR2 FQNEAQ (reference sequence). This CDR3 region has 14 residues. As DNA, the CDR3 is TGTGCCAGCAGCTTGACGGGAGTGATCAATGAGCAGTTCTTC. It specifies CASSLTGVINEQFF.

This chain joins TRBV7-3 and TRBJ2-2; 12 nucleotides align to TRBD2. The CDR3 loop spans 17 amino acids. The V gene end was trimmed by 5 bases and the J gene end by 6 bases; junction bases not matched to a gene: 10. From germline, CDR1 is SGHTA and CDR2 FQGTGA. This CDR3 reads CASSPRLAGAGPGELFF. For the CDR3, the DNA is TGTGCCAGCAGCCCGCGACTAGCGGGAGCTGGTCCCGGGGAGCTGTTTTTT. Variable domain in full (rest from reference TRBV7-3 and TRBJ2-2): GAGVSQTPSNKVTEKGKYVELRCDPISGHTALYWYRQSLGQGPEFLIYFQGTGAADDSGLPNDRFFAVRPEGSVSTLKIQRTERGDSAVYLCASSPRLAGAGPGELFFGEGSRLTVL.

V usage is TRBV2 and J usage is TRBJ1-1; D is possibly TRBD1 (6 bases). CDR1 and CDR2 from the germline V gene are SNHLY and FYNNEI. There are 12 residues in the CDR3. Trimming stripped 4 bases from V and 8 bases from J, with 11 bases between. In DNA, the CDR3 is TGTGCCAGCAGTGGACGAACAGGGGAAGCTTTCTTT. Its translation: CASSGRTGEAFF.

The chain recombines TRBV3-1 (or the pseudogene TRBV3-2) with TRBJ2-7, with 7 bases matching TRBD2. Germline V lookup: CDR1 LGHDT, CDR2 YNNKEL (reference sequence). The CDR3 consists of 17 residues. Trimming removed 4 bases from V and 0 bases from J; junction bases left unmatched: 12. This CDR3 is CASSPLRSGTFSYEQYF. CDR3 nucleotides: TGTGCCAGCAGCCCCCTCAGGAGCGGGACTTTCTCCTACGAGCAGTACTTC.

The gene calls are TRBV2 and TRBJ2-7, with TRBD2 matching 13 bases. The CDR3 contains 15 residues. V shed 6 bases, J shed 0 bases, and the junction held 2 bases outside the gene matches. Per the germline V gene, CDR1 is SNHLY and CDR2 is FYNNEI. The CDR3 region has the DNA TGTGCCAGCAGATGGACTAGCGGGAGCTCCTACGAGCAGTACTTC. Encoded protein: CASRWTSGSSYEQYF.

The chain uses TRBV16 and TRBJ1-4, with 7 bases fitting TRBD1. V dropped 7 bases and J dropped 3; count of bases not matched to a gene: 8. CDR3 size: 15 residues. The germline V gene has CDR1 KGHSY and CDR2 FQNENV. CDR3 protein: CASKTPGTANEKLFF. The CDR3 nucleotides read TGTGCCAGCAAAACACCCGGGACAGCTAATGAAAAACTGTTTTTT.

The chain carries TRBV6-5 and TRBJ1-5; weak D call: TRBD1 (5 bases). CDR1 is MNHEY and CDR2 is SVGAGI in the germline V gene. V was clipped by 2 bases and J by 16 bases, with 24 bases between them. The CDR3 is made up of 15 amino acids. The CDR3: CASSYKGRSQGTEHF. The DNA for the CDR3 is TGTGCCAGCAGTTACAAGGGTAGGAGTCAGGGCACGGAACATTTT.

The chain links TRBV5-4 to TRBJ1-2, with TRBD1 identical over 9 bases. V was pared by 0 bases and J by 5 bases, with 11 bases of the junction left unmatched. This CDR3 has 17 amino acids. In germline, CDR1 is SGHNT, CDR2 YYREEE (reference sequence). The CDR3: CASSLDPTGGGSYGYTF. The DNA for the CDR3 is TGTGCCAGCAGCTTGGACCCTACAGGGGGCGGATCTTATGGCTACACCTTC.